Below, 24 T cell receptor beta chains from the same sample are listed, as sequenced in a study of cytotoxic CD8 clonotypes in ibrutinib-treated CLL. Using immunoSEQ multiplex PCR, the repertoire was profiled, and TCRdb retains in-frame clones only, with some absent. The table shows 200,000 or so clones, with around 70% occurring only once. The input for sequencing was PBMCs, taken after 12 months of ibrutinib treatment. The receptors originated from a human donor with chronic lymphocytic leukemia.

The chain carries TRBV9 and TRBJ1-5; D gene unclear. The V end was cut by 2 bases, the J end by 3 bases, with 12 bases between. Germline V gives CDR1 SGDLS, CDR2 YYNGEE. CDR3 length equals 15 residues. In DNA, the CDR3 is TGTGCCAGCAGCGTGAGTAAGTTGCTCAATCAGCCCCAGCATTTT. Protein product: CASSVSKLLNQPQHF.

This clone has just one count. The rearrangement uses TRBV7-3 and TRBJ2-1; D unresolved. This CDR3 is 12 amino acids long. In germline, CDR1 is SGHTA, CDR2 FQGTGA. V lost 5 bases, J lost 7 bases, and 9 bases lay in between. CDR3 amino acids: CASSPSANEQFF. For the CDR3, the DNA is TGTGCCAGCAGCCCGAGTGCGAATGAGCAGTTCTTC.

This sequence joins TRBV6-1 and TRBJ2-7, with a weak D call TRBD2 (6 bases). This CDR3 is 12 amino acids long. V was cut by 7 bases and J by 10 bases, with 17 bases left in between. Germline V gives CDR1 MNHNS, CDR2 SASEGT. CDR3 protein: CASNPGAAYQYF. The CDR3 DNA is TGTGCCAGCAACCCGGGAGCTGCTTACCAGTACTTC.

This chain connects TRBV9 to TRBJ2-5; tentatively, D is TRBD1 (5 bases). Germline loops: CDR1 SGDLS, CDR2 YYNGEE. Trimming took 9 bases from V and 2 from J, leaving 20 bases between them. The CDR3 runs to 15 residues. The CDR3 here is CAKERGPGVQETQYF. The CDR3 region has the DNA TGTGCCAAAGAAAGGGGCCCCGGCGTTCAAGAGACCCAGTACTTC.

CDR3 residues: CASSIDRRDTQYF. The CDR3 region has the DNA TGTGCCAGTAGTATAGATCGGCGGGATACGCAGTATTTT. The chain couples TRBV19 to TRBJ2-3; D ambiguous. The germline V and J ends were trimmed by 0 bases and 6 bases, with 7 bases remaining between them. The CDR3 covers 13 residues. The germline gives CDR1 LNHDA, CDR2 SQIVND (reference sequence).

The chain combines TRBV18 with TRBJ2-3; no definite D call. Trimming pared 4 bases from V and 0 bases from J, leaving 5 bases between. The V gene's germline CDR1 is KGHSH and CDR2 LQKENI. The CDR3 runs 13 residues. Here the CDR3 reads CASSRTSTDTQYF. Here the CDR3 DNA reads TGTGCCAGCTCACGAACTAGCACAGATACGCAGTATTTT.

This chain links TRBV25-1 with TRBJ1-2; tentative D call: TRBD1 (6 bases). The V end lost 5 bases, the J end lost 4 bases, and 17 bases lay between the germline ends. CDR1 and CDR2 (germline): MGHDK, SYGVNS. This CDR3 is 15 amino acids long. The CDR3 loop reads CASSPQGGAPYGYTF. DNA of the CDR3: TGTGCCAGCAGTCCACAGGGAGGCGCCCCCTATGGCTACACCTTC.

V gene TRBV30 combines with J gene TRBJ2-7; 9 nucleotides agree with TRBD1. Germline V lookup: CDR1 GTSNPN, CDR2 SVGIG (reference sequence). Trimming cost V 8 bases and J 6 bases; bases outside gene matches: 14. The CDR3 loop spans 14 amino acids. The CDR3 nucleotides are TGTGCCGGCTCGACGCCGGGACAGGGAAGCGAGCAGTACTTC. It yields the protein CAGSTPGQGSEQYF. The whole variable domain, remainder taken from reference TRBV30 and TRBJ2-7, is SQTIHQWPATLVQPVGSPLSLECTVEGTSNPNLYWYRQAAGRGLQLLFYSVGIGQISSEVPQNLSASRPQDRQFILSSKKLLLSDSGFYLCAGSTPGQGSEQYFGPGTRLTVT.

This rearrangement joins TRBV5-1 to TRBJ2-2; perhaps TRBD2 as D (6 bases). The CDR3 is 16 amino acids. Germline values: CDR1 SGHRS, CDR2 YFSETQ. V gave up 4 bases and J gave up 4 bases, with 17 bases separating them. This chain's CDR3 is CASSTRTGLLTGELFF. As DNA, the CDR3 is TGCGCCAGCAGCACCCGAACGGGACTTCTCACCGGGGAGCTGTTTTTT.

This clone appeared a few times. The J gene is TRBJ2-5, the V gene TRBV7-2; possibly TRBD2 for D (5 bases). Germline CDR1 and CDR2: SGHTA and FQGNSA. V was trimmed by 8 bases and J by 0 bases, leaving 19 bases between them. The CDR3 is 16 amino acids. The CDR3 DNA reads as TGTGCCAGCGGCTCGCCCGCGGGTGGGGACCAAGAGACCCAGTACTTC. Translation gives CASGSPAGGDQETQYF.

This clone turned up a few times. V is TRBV27 and J is TRBJ2-7, with D perhaps TRBD1 (5 bases). Trimming pared 1 base from V and 9 bases from J, leaving 19 bases between. The CDR3 sequence is 15 residues long. Germline V gives CDR1 MNHEY, CDR2 SMNVEV (reference sequence). The CDR3 DNA reads as TGTGCCAGCAGTTTATTTCAGGGCCCTTCCTCTGGGCAGTACTTC. It encodes CASSLFQGPSSGQYF.

V is TRBV25-1 and J is TRBJ2-3; the D gene is possibly TRBD2 (5 bases). Between the trimmed V and J ends, which lost 6 bases and 0 bases, there was a span of 16 bases. There are 16 residues in the CDR3. From germline, CDR1 is MGHDK and CDR2 SYGVNS. The CDR3 DNA reads TGTGCCAGCAGCCCGACAACGGGGTCCAGCACAGATACGCAGTATTTT. It encodes CASSPTTGSSTDTQYF.

This chain connects TRBV10-1 to TRBJ2-3; no firm D call. Germline CDR1 reads WNHNN; CDR2 reads SYGVQD (reference sequence). Trimming removed 6 bases from V and 10 bases from J, with 14 bases in between. The CDR3 has 12 amino acids. CDR3 sequence: CASSHLRSPQYF. In nucleotides, the CDR3 is TGCGCCAGCAGCCACCTTAGGAGCCCGCAGTATTTT.

The chain combines TRBV7-3 with TRBJ1-2, with D perhaps matching TRBD1 (5 bases). The CDR3 runs to 13 residues. V lost 4 bases and J lost 8, with 14 bases in between. Germline V gene lookup returns CDR1 SGHTA and CDR2 FQGTGA. CDR3 protein: CASSWGDSRGYTF. The CDR3 bases are TGTGCCAGCAGCTGGGGAGACAGTCGGGGCTACACCTTC. The full variable domain, its missing parts supplied by reference TRBV7-3 and TRBJ1-2, is GAGVSQTPSNKVTEKGKYVELRCDPISGHTALYWYRQSLGQGPEFLIYFQGTGAADDSGLPNDRFFAVRPEGSVSTLKIQRTERGDSAVYLCASSWGDSRGYTFGSGTRLTVV.

This chain joins TRBV15 and TRBJ1-2, with D possibly matching TRBD1 (5 bases). Trimming left V 5 bases short and J 3 bases short, with 13 bases between. The CDR3 contains 14 residues. Germline assignment: CDR1 LNHNV and CDR2 YYDKDF (reference sequence). The DNA of the CDR3 is TGTGCCACCAGCGCACCTACGGGACACTATGGCTACACCTTC. Translating it yields CATSAPTGHYGYTF.

The rearrangement links TRBV19 to TRBJ2-3; D is uncertain. The CDR3 totals 11 residues. CDR1 LNHDA and CDR2 SQIVND come from the germline V gene (reference sequence). V lost 4 bases to trimming and J lost 3 bases, with 2 bases between them. CDR3 amino acids: CASSTTDTQYF. CDR3 nucleotide sequence: TGTGCCAGTAGTACGACAGATACGCAGTATTTT.

The J gene is TRBJ2-4, the V gene TRBV18; the D is unclear. Looked up from germline, CDR1 is KGHSH and CDR2 is LQKENI. Trimming removed 6 bases at V and 8 bases at J, with 8 bases between. This CDR3 has 11 amino acids. CDR3 residues: CASSPGDIQYF. CDR3 DNA: TGTGCCAGCTCCCCTGGGGACATTCAGTACTTC.

J is TRBJ1-1 and V is TRBV29-1; D not certain. The length of the CDR3 is 12 residues. Germline CDR1 and CDR2: SQVTM and ANQGSEA. V was clipped by 4 bases and J by 1 base, with 7 bases between them. CDR3 sequence (DNA): TGCAGCGTTGCCGAGTCGAACACTGAAGCTTTCTTT. Amino acid sequence: CSVAESNTEAFF.

This sequence joins TRBV13 and TRBJ1-4; the D gene is possibly TRBD1 (6 bases). The CDR3 loop spans 15 amino acids. Trimming cost V 3 bases and J 3 bases, with 11 bases left between them. The germline V gene encodes CDR1 PRHDT and CDR2 FYEKMQ (reference sequence). In DNA form, the CDR3 reads TGTGCCAGCAGCTTTAACAGGGATCCTAATGAAAAACTGTTTTTT. As protein: CASSFNRDPNEKLFF.

Points on this clone: This may be a read error, as it is one base from a much larger clone. V is TRBV5-1 and J is TRBJ2-2; D remains unclear. The germline V gene has CDR1 SGHRS and CDR2 YFSETQ. The V end lost 1 base, the J end lost 2 bases, and 0 bases lay between the germline ends. The CDR3 contains 12 residues. The CDR3 DNA is TGCGCCAGCAGCTTGAACACCGGGGAGCTGTTTTTT. As protein: CASSLNTGELFF. Complete variable domain (other parts from reference TRBV5-1 and TRBJ2-2): KAGVTQTPRYLIKTRGQQVTLSCSPISGHRSVSWYQQTPGQGLQFLFEYFSETQRNKGNFPGRFSGRQFSNSRSEMNVSTLELGDSALYLCASSLNTGELFFGEGSRLTVL.

This clone appeared a few times. The chain has TRBV29-1 and TRBJ1-2; 7 bases align to TRBD1. Germline V CDR1 and CDR2: SQVTM, ANQGSEA. Unmatched junction bases numbered 5, after V lost 4 bases and J lost 0 bases. The CDR3 has 14 residues. The CDR3 coding sequence is TGCAGCGTTGGGAAGACAGGGTCTAACTATGGCTACACCTTC. Its translation is CSVGKTGSNYGYTF.

This chain links TRBV5-6 with TRBJ2-1; 9 bases line up with TRBD2. The V and J ends lost 4 bases and 1 base, in that order; junction bases with no gene match: 12. The CDR3 extends over 18 amino acids. Germline CDR1 and CDR2: SGHDT and YYEEEE. This CDR3 reads CASSPGLAGRRSYNEQFF. Written as DNA, the CDR3 is TGTGCCAGCAGCCCCGGGCTAGCGGGACGCCGTTCCTACAATGAGCAGTTCTTC.

The rearrangement joins TRBV11-2 to TRBJ2-2; TRBD2 agrees at 8 bases. V was pared by 11 bases and J by 5 bases, with 7 bases of the junction left unmatched. Per germline, CDR1 SGHAT and CDR2 FQNNGV. This CDR3 spans 13 amino acids. CDR3 sequence reads: CASGSGITGELFF. Here the CDR3 DNA reads TGTGCCTCGGGTAGCGGGATTACCGGGGAGCTGTTTTTT.

Written as DNA, the CDR3 is TGTGCCAGCAGCCGGGTTACGGGGGGAACAGATACGCAGTATTTT. Residues: CASSRVTGGTDTQYF. The chain links TRBV5-6 to TRBJ2-3, with 7 bases that match TRBD2. V lost 4 bases to trimming and J lost 3 bases; unmatched junction nucleotides: 8. The germline CDR1 and CDR2 sequences are SGHDT and YYEEEE. The CDR3 spans 15 residues.